These 19 T cell receptor beta chains were sequenced from one sample in a study of blood T cell repertoires in COVID-19. TCRdb's table, derived via immunoSEQ multiplex PCR, lists solely in-frame clones and lacks some. The sample shows around 150,000 clones, approximately 80% of them seen only once. Sequenced: PBMCs or T cells enriched from blood (not recorded which). These receptor sequences come from a man aged 40-55 years who had recovered from COVID-19.

This clone has only one observation. The V and J genes are TRBV6-5 and TRBJ1-5, with a tentative D call TRBD1 (6 bases). The V gene lost 8 bases and the J gene lost 7 bases, with 15 bases spanning the gap. Germline CDR1 is MNHEY and CDR2 is SVGAGI. CDR3 length: 13 residues. The CDR3 loop reads CASSIRGGQPQHF. The CDR3 DNA is TGTGCCAGCTCAATCAGGGGCGGCCAGCCCCAGCATTTT.

The chain recombines TRBV21-1 with TRBJ2-2; the table names TRBD2, a call not compared with the DNA. TRBV21-1 is a recognized pseudogene. CDR3 size: 17 residues. The CDR3 DNA reads as TGTGCCAGCAGCAAAGCCCCGGGGTGGAGGGGCACCGGGGAGCTGTTTTTT. Protein product: CASSKAPGWRGTGELFF.

V is TRBV5-5 and J is TRBJ1-1, with a weak D call TRBD1 (5 bases). The germline V and J ends were trimmed by 2 bases and 1 base, with 15 bases remaining between them. CDR3 length: 16 amino acids. From germline, CDR1 is SGHKS and CDR2 YYEKEE (reference sequence). The CDR3 coding sequence is TGTGCCAGCAGCTTCCGGGGGGACCCCGCGAACACTGAAGCTTTCTTT. Residues: CASSFRGDPANTEAFF.

The chain combines TRBV4-1 with TRBJ2-2; 14 nucleotides align to TRBD2. Per germline, CDR1 MGHRA and CDR2 YSYEKL. V was clipped by 0 bases and J by 6 bases; unmatched bases: 6. The CDR3 length is 18 residues. The chain's CDR3 is CASSQDPRLAGGPGELFF. CDR3 in DNA: TGCGCCAGCAGCCAAGATCCCCGACTAGCGGGGGGGCCCGGGGAGCTGTTTTTT.

The rearrangement uses TRBV2 and TRBJ1-5; TRBD1 might be the D (5 bases). This CDR3 comprises 13 residues. V was trimmed by 7 bases and J by 7 bases, leaving 14 bases between them. CDR1 SNHLY and CDR2 FYNNEI come from the germline V gene. CDR3 bases: TGTGCCAGCAAGGCGGAGGGGAACCAGCCCCAGCATTTT. Its translation: CASKAEGNQPQHF. Filled out from reference TRBV2 and TRBJ1-5, the complete variable domain reads EPEVTQTPSHQVTQMGQEVILRCVPISNHLYFYWYRQILGQKVEFLVSFYNNEISEKSEIFDDQFSVERPDGSNFTLKIRSTKLEDSAMYFCASKAEGNQPQHFGDGTRLSIL.

This chain's CDR3 is CASSRQGSYEQYV. As DNA, the CDR3 is TGTGCCAGCAGTCGGCAGGGAAGCTACGAGCAGTACGTC. The chain is built from TRBV6-5 and TRBJ2-7; the D gene is possibly TRBD1 (5 bases). Trimming took 5 bases from V and 3 from J, leaving 11 bases between them. The germline V gene encodes CDR1 MNHEY and CDR2 SVGAGI. The CDR3 is 13 residues long.

As DNA, the CDR3 is TGTGCCAGCAGCCTAGAGCGGTTAGGGGGCGCTCGAGAGACCCAGTACTTC. Protein product: CASSLERLGGARETQYF. The genes are TRBV7-6 and TRBJ2-5, with TRBD1 matching over 7 bases. The germline V gene has CDR1 SGHVS and CDR2 FNYEAQ. The V and J ends lost 5 bases and 4 bases, in that order; junction bases with no gene match: 16. The CDR3 extends over 17 amino acids.

The CDR3 reads CASTTTGGYTF. CDR3 DNA: TGTGCCAGCACCACCACCGGGGGCTACACCTTC. The chain couples TRBV5-6 to TRBJ1-2; D remains unclear. V gave up 6 bases and J gave up 8 bases, with 11 bases separating them. CDR3 length: 11 residues. Germline-derived CDR1 and CDR2 are SGHDT and YYEEEE. Complete variable domain (other parts from reference TRBV5-6 and TRBJ1-2): DAGVTQSPTHLIKTRGQQVTLRCSPKSGHDTVSWYQQALGQGPQFIFQYYEEEERQRGNFPDRFSGHQFPNYSSELNVNALLLGDSALYLCASTTTGGYTFGSGTRLTVV.

The J gene is TRBJ1-1, the V gene TRBV4-1; D is unclear. Per the germline V gene, CDR1 is MGHRA and CDR2 is YSYEKL. The CDR3 runs 13 residues. V was shortened by 4 bases and J by 3 bases, with 9 bases between the two germline ends. The CDR3 reads CASSRIVDTEAFF. DNA of the CDR3: TGCGCCAGCAGCCGTATCGTCGACACTGAAGCTTTCTTT.

The CDR3 region is CASSISLVGVDIQYF. The CDR3 DNA is TGTGCCAGTAGTATTTCGTTGGTCGGGGTGGACATTCAGTACTTC. The gene calls are TRBV19 and TRBJ2-4, with D perhaps matching TRBD2 (5 bases). The CDR3 runs to 15 residues. Trimming removed 3 bases at V and 8 bases at J, with 17 bases between. In germline, CDR1 is LNHDA, CDR2 SQIVND (reference sequence).

This clone was picked up a small number of times. The chain has TRBV19 and TRBJ1-5; D not certain. V was shortened by 7 bases and J by 7 bases, with 20 bases between the two germline ends. The germline V gene encodes CDR1 LNHDA and CDR2 SQIVND (reference sequence). CDR3 length: 15 amino acids. CDR3 sequence reads: CASKIYRSAGQPQHF. The DNA for the CDR3 is TGTGCCAGTAAGATTTACCGATCAGCGGGGCAGCCCCAGCATTTT.

Remarks on this clone: This same CDR3 is encoded by further DNA sequences in the sample. The chain links TRBV5-1 to TRBJ2-5, with D hard to call. Germline loops: CDR1 SGHRS, CDR2 YFSETQ. V shed 0 bases and J shed 2 bases, with 8 bases lying between them. The CDR3 runs to 14 residues. DNA of the CDR3: TGCGCCAGCAGCTTGGCTCGTCGTCAAGAGACCCAGTACTTC. It codes for CASSLARRQETQYF.

V is TRBV5-6 and J is TRBJ2-5, with TRBD2 identical over 12 bases. V lost 0 bases and J lost 3; bases outside the gene matches: 3. Germline V CDR1 and CDR2: SGHDT, YYEEEE. The CDR3 loop spans 16 amino acids. The CDR3 protein is CASSLAASGGEETQYF. The CDR3 bases are TGTGCCAGCAGCTTGGCGGCTAGCGGGGGGGAAGAGACCCAGTACTTC.

This clone has at least ten counts. The chain employs TRBV6-5 and TRBJ1-4; D is undetermined. In germline, CDR1 is MNHEY, CDR2 SVGAGI. The CDR3 spans 15 residues. The V end was cut by 6 bases, the J end by 6 bases, with 17 bases between. CDR3 bases: TGTGCCAGCAGCTCCCCCACGAGGTCGGATGAAAAACTGTTTTTT. Protein product: CASSSPTRSDEKLFF.

The genes are TRBV24-1 and TRBJ2-7; D possibly corresponds to TRBD1 (5 bases). Trimming removed 0 bases at V and 7 bases at J, with 12 bases between. Looked up from germline, CDR1 is KGHDR and CDR2 is SFDVKD. This CDR3 contains 14 residues. CDR3 nucleotides: TGTGCCACCAGTGATTTGGGCAGGGCAGGGGAGCAGTACGTC. Translated: CATSDLGRAGEQYV.

The chain links TRBV2 to TRBJ1-5, with unresolved D. CDR3 length: 14 amino acids. CDR1 and CDR2 (germline): SNHLY, FYNNEI. V lost 5 bases, J lost 0 bases, and 8 bases lay in between. CDR3 protein: CASSQTYSNQPQHF. The CDR3 DNA is TGTGCCAGCAGTCAGACTTATAGCAATCAGCCCCAGCATTTT.

V and J are TRBV4-1 and TRBJ1-1; TRBD1 is a possible D gene (5 bases). Germline V CDR1 and CDR2: MGHRA, YSYEKL. With 0 bases removed from V and 11 bases from J, the gap between germline ends came to 16 bases. The CDR3 runs to 14 residues. The CDR3 DNA follows: TGCGCCAGCAGCCAAGATACGCAAGGGGTTGGTGCTTTCTTT. Its protein is CASSQDTQGVGAFF.

The J gene is TRBJ1-4, the V gene TRBV11-2, with 8 bases identical to TRBD1. The CDR3 sequence is 16 residues long. The junction had 5 bases not matched to a gene; V was cut back by 5 bases and J by 0 bases. CDR1 and CDR2 (germline): SGHAT, FQNNGV. The CDR3 DNA reads TGTGCCAGCAGCCAGGGACAGGTTGCAACTAATGAAAAACTGTTTTTT. Its translation is CASSQGQVATNEKLFF.

This chain joins TRBV18 and TRBJ1-4, with 10 nucleotides matching TRBD1. Unmatched junction bases numbered 3, after V lost 5 bases and J lost 0 bases. Germline loops: CDR1 KGHSH, CDR2 LQKENI. The CDR3 sequence is 16 residues long. CDR3 amino acids: CASSYGTGATNEKLFF. CDR3 coding DNA: TGTGCCAGCTCATATGGGACAGGGGCAACTAATGAAAAACTGTTTTTT. Variable domain in full (rest from reference TRBV18 and TRBJ1-4): NAGVMQNPRHLVRRRGQEARLRCSPMKGHSHVYWYRQLPEEGLKFMVYLQKENIIDESGMPKERFSAEFPKEGPSILRIQQVVRGDSAAYFCASSYGTGATNEKLFFGSGTQLSVL.